This T cell receptor beta chain was identified during a study of T cell responses to AZD1222 COVID-19 vaccine. Data came from immunoSEQ multiplex PCR; TCRdb stores just in-frame clones and leaves some out. Of roughly 120,000 clones in the sample, 80% to 95% were seen once. Trimming shortened V by 4 bases and J by 3 bases, and 13 bases separated the two germline ends. Germline V gene data show CDR1 as SGHNT and CDR2 as YYREEE (reference sequence). The CDR3 is made up of 14 amino acids. The chain carries TRBV5-4 and TRBJ1-2; the D gene is possibly TRBD1 (5 bases). The sample in question was peripheral blood, obtained 28 days after the second AZD1222 dose. The sequence came from an adult who received the AZD1222 COVID-19 vaccine. The CDR3 here is CASSTQDRHYGYTF. The CDR3 DNA is TGTGCCAGCAGCACACAAGACAGACACTATGGCTACACCTTC.